One T cell receptor beta chain is described in this entry. Its matching antigen is unknown. The PCR used 60 Vbeta and 13 Jbeta primers. Produced via immunoSEQ multiplex PCR; TCRdb's table is partial and in-frame only. The sample carries 60,000 to 75,000 clones, roughly four fifths recorded once. This entry belongs to a study of cytomegalovirus exposure and HLA in healthy donors. General observations from the study: The majority of CMV-associated TCR beta chains were reported as apparently HLA-restricted in a later analysis. As confirmed in vitro, a few CMV-associated chains were specific for CMV antigens.

The CDR3 is 15 amino acids. The V gene lost 0 bases and the J gene lost 1 base, with 9 bases spanning the gap. The germline V gene encodes CDR1 LNHNV and CDR2 YYDKDF (reference sequence). The chain recombines TRBV15 with TRBJ1-1; D perhaps matches TRBD1 (5 bases). This clonotype was sampled from a woman aged 25 to 39 in good health and CMV-seropositive. The sequencing input was PBMCs. CDR3 sequence reads: CATSRDPRANTEAFF. The CDR3 region has the DNA TGTGCCACCAGCAGAGATCCCAGGGCGAACACTGAAGCTTTCTTT.